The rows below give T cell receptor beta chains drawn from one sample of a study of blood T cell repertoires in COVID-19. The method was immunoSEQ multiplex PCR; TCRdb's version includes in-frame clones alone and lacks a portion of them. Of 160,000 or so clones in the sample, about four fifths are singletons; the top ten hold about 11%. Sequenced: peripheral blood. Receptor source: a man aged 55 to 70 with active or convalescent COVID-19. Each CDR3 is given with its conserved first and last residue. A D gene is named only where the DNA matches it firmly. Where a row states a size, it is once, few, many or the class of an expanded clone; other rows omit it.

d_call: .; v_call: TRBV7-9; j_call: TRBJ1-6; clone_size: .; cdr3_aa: CASSLHGQGFNSPLHF; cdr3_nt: TGTGCCAGCAGCTTACACGGGCAGGGTTTTAATTCACCCCTCCACTTT
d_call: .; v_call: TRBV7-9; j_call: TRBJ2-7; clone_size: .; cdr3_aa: CASSLEAYLRGGQYF; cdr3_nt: TGTGCCAGCAGCTTAGAGGCATACCTACGAGGCGGGCAGTACTTC
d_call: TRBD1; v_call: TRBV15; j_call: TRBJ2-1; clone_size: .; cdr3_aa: CATSRGDSDEQFF; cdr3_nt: TGTGCCACCAGCAGGGGGGACAGTGATGAGCAGTTCTTC
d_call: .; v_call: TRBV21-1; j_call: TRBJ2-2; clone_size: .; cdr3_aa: CASSKASFTSGTNTGELFF; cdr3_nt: TGTGCCAGCAGCAAAGCTTCTTTCACTAGCGGTACGAACACCGGGGAGCTGTTTTTT
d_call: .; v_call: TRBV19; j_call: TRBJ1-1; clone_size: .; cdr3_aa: CASSKALDSPNTEAFF; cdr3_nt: TGTGCCAGTAGTAAGGCCCTCGACAGCCCGAACACTGAAGCTTTCTTT
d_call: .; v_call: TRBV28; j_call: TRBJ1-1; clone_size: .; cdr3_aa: CASSFPAAGEAFF; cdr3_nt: TGTGCCAGCAGTTTCCCGGCGGCGGGGGAAGCTTTCTTT
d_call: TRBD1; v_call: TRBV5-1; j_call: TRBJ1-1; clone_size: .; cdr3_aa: CASSLRPGTGDNTEAFF; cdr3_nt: TGCGCCAGCAGCTTGCGACCCGGGACAGGGGATAACACTGAAGCTTTCTTT
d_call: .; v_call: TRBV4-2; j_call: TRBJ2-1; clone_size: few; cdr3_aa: CASSQPMGGWNEQFF; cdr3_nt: TGTGCCAGCAGCCAACCGATGGGGGGTTGGAATGAGCAGTTCTTC
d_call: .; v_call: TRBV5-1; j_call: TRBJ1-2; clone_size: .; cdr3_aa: CASSLGRGNYGYTF; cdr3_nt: TGCGCCAGCAGCTTGGGCAGGGGAAACTATGGCTACACCTTC
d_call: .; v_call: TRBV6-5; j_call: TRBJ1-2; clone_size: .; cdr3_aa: CASSNPIEGYTF; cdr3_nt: TGTGCCAGCAGTAATCCCATCGAGGGCTACACCTTC
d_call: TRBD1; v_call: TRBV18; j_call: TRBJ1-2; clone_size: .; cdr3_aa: CASSGTQGQLLSGYTF; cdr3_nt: TGTGCCAGCTCAGGAACCCAGGGACAGCTGCTATCTGGCTACACCTTC